This T cell receptor (beta chain) appears in the sequencing data of a study of T cell repertoires in cytomegalovirus infection. Study-wide background: HLA-C-restricted CMV epitopes, recently identified, and well-studied HLA-B-restricted ones were used by the study. Through public TCR beta signatures, both CMV infection and matching HLA type were indicated. Whole-study results and caveats: Public TCR beta family frequency separated CMV-and-HLA carriers, including in an independent cohort. HLA-C-restricted CMV-specific TCR beta clonotypes prevailed in the ex vivo response.

TCRdb re-derived calls from the reads in MiXCR, one entry per CDR3 protein. Found here are over 250,000 distinct CDR3 sequences, less than 25% of them singletons; the top ten hold about 20%. A few counts support this clonotype. Its specificity is not known. Germline-derived CDR1 and CDR2 are SEHNR and FQNEAQ (reference sequence). V was shortened by 7 bases and J by 7 bases, with 17 bases between the two germline ends. This CDR3 is 14 amino acids long. The rearrangement links TRBV7-9 to TRBJ1-5; no definite D call. The input for sequencing was cultured PBMCs, taken from culture after CMV antigen stimulation. The TCR originated in a human donor in good health (CMV status not recorded). Some clones in this sample may be carry-over from other donors' samples. The CDR3: CASIDRPPDQPQHF. The CDR3 bases are TGTGCCAGCATCGATAGGCCCCCAGACCAGCCCCAGCATTTT.